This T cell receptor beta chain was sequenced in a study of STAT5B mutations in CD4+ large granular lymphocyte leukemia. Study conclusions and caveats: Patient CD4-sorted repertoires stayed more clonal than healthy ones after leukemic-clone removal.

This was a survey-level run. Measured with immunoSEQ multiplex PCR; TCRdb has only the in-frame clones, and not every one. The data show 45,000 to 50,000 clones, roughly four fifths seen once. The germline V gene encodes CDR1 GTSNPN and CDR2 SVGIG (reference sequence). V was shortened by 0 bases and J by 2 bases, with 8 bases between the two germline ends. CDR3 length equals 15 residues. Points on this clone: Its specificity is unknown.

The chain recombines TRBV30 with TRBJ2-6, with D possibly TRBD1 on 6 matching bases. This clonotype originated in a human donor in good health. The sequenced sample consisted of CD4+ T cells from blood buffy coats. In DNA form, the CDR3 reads TGTGCCTGGAGTGTAACAGGGACTGGGGCCAACGTCCTGACTTTC. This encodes CAWSVTGTGANVLTF.